The clone carrying this TCR beta chain has ten or more counts. Its antigen is still unknown. Every patient underwent thyroid surgery untreated. The sample comes from a study of metastatic and nonmetastatic thyroid tumors. Study context: Repertoires of blood and of tissue (tumor or nodule) from malignant and benign thyroid patients were compared.

MiXCR reprocessed the PCR reads for TCRdb. The sample holds 75,000 to 100,000 clones; about 12% are singletons and the top ten take about 10%. Findings and caveats of the study: It was reportedly found that TCR beta diversity was significantly higher in malignant thyroid tumors than in benign nodules, a difference seen in both blood and tumor samples.

V lost 1 base to trimming and J lost 5 bases, with 10 bases between them. This CDR3 spans 14 amino acids. The germline V gene encodes CDR1 MNHNS and CDR2 SASEGT. This rearrangement joins TRBV6-1 to TRBJ2-3; possibly TRBD1 for D (6 bases). This receptor was obtained from a female donor with papillary thyroid cancer or a benign thyroid nodule (not recorded which). Some clones in this sample may be carry-over from other donors' samples. Input material: blood. The CDR3 here is CASSEGTERDTQYF. As DNA, the CDR3 is TGTGCCAGCAGTGAAGGGACAGAGAGAGATACGCAGTATTTT.